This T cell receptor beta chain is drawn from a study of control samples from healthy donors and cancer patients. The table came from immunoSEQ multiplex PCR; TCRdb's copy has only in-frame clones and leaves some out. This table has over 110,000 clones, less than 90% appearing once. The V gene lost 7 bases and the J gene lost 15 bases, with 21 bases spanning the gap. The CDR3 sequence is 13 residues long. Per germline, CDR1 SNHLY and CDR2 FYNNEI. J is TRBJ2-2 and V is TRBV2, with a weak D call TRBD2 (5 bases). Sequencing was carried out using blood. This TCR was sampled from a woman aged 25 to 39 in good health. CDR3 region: CASTSERAAEVFF. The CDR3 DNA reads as TGTGCCAGCACTTCCGAGAGAGCGGCAGAGGTGTTTTTT.